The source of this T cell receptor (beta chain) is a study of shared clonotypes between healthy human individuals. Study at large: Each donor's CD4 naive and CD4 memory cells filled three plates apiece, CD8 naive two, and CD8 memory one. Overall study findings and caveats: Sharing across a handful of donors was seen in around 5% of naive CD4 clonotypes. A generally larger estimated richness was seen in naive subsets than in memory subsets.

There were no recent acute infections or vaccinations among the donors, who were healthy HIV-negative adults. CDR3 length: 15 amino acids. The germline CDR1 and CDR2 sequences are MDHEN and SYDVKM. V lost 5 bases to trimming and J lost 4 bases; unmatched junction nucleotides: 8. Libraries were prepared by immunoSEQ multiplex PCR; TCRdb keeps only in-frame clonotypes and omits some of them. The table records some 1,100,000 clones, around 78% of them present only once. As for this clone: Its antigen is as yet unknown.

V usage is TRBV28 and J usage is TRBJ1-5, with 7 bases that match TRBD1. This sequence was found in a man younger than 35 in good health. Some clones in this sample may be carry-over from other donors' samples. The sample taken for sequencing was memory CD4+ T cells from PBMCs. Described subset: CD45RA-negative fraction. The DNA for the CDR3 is TGTGCCAGCAGTCCCCCAGGGGGAACTAATCAGCCCCAGCATTTT. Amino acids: CASSPPGGTNQPQHF.